Below are 28 T cell receptor beta chains sequenced from a single sample in a study of control samples from healthy donors and cancer patients. Using immunoSEQ multiplex PCR, the repertoire was profiled, and TCRdb retains in-frame clones only, with some absent. In the table there are about 250,000 clones, roughly 82% of which are singletons. Source material: PBMCs. Receptors originate from a woman aged 55-69 years with lung cancer.

This rearrangement joins TRBV15 to TRBJ2-3, with no clear D. Germline V gene data show CDR1 as LNHNV and CDR2 as YYDKDF (reference sequence). Trimming pared 0 bases from V and 4 bases from J, leaving 5 bases between. The CDR3 totals 13 residues. The CDR3 nucleotides read TGTGCCACCAGCAGAGATCTGGCAGATACGCAGTATTTT. Amino acids: CATSRDLADTQYF.

The chain joins TRBV9 to TRBJ2-2, with D unresolved. V dropped 4 bases and J dropped 2 bases, with 15 bases sitting between them. Looked up from germline, CDR1 is SGDLS and CDR2 is YYNGEE. There are 16 residues in the CDR3. The CDR3: CASSPRFDANTGELFF. The CDR3 DNA reads TGTGCCAGCAGCCCCCGTTTCGACGCAAACACCGGGGAGCTGTTTTTT.

The DNA of the CDR3 is TGTGCCAGCTCACCACCGGGCTCGGGAGGATGGAATGAGCAGTTCTTC. Translation gives CASSPPGSGGWNEQFF. V gene TRBV18 combines with J gene TRBJ2-1; 7 bases fit TRBD2. Germline CDR1 is KGHSH and CDR2 is LQKENI. The CDR3 has 16 amino acids. J was trimmed by 7 bases and V by 0 bases; bases with no gene match: 9.

The chain couples TRBV29-1 to TRBJ2-1; 12 positions agree with TRBD1. The CDR3 consists of 14 residues. Unmatched junction bases numbered 9, after V lost 5 bases and J lost 10 bases. CDR1 is SQVTM, CDR2 ANQGSEA, per germline. CDR3 DNA sequence: TGCAGCGTTCTTGGTGGGACAGGGGGCGACGAGCAGTTCTTC. Its protein is CSVLGGTGGDEQFF.

This clone has just one count. The chain combines TRBV15 with TRBJ1-3, with D hard to call. This CDR3 comprises 15 residues. The germline gives CDR1 LNHNV, CDR2 YYDKDF (reference sequence). Deletions cut 5 bases from V and 4 bases from J, with 15 bases between. The CDR3 is CATSGSKVVGNTIYF. As DNA, the CDR3 is TGTGCCACCAGCGGGAGCAAGGTGGTCGGAAACACCATATATTTT.

CDR3 nucleotide sequence: TGTGCCAGCAGCTTAATGGGGATCCAAGAGACCCAGTACTTC. The encoded protein is CASSLMGIQETQYF. The chain recombines TRBV7-9 with TRBJ2-5; D gene uncertain. Looked up from germline, CDR1 is SEHNR and CDR2 is FQNEAQ (reference sequence). V shed 2 bases and J shed 1 base, with 8 bases lying between them. The CDR3 spans 14 residues. The whole variable domain, filled in from reference TRBV7-9 and TRBJ2-5, reads DTGVSQNPRHKITKRGQNVTFRCDPISEHNRLYWYRQTLGQGPEFLTYFQNEAQLEKSRLLSDRFSAERPKGSFSTLEIQRTEQGDSAMYLCASSLMGIQETQYFGPGTRLLVL.

The rearrangement joins TRBV9 to TRBJ1-1; tentatively, D is TRBD1 (6 bases). Trimming shortened V by 4 bases and J by 1 base, and 14 bases separated the two germline ends. This CDR3 region has 15 residues. From germline, CDR1 is SGDLS and CDR2 YYNGEE. The CDR3 loop reads CASSRGGVPNTEAFF. The CDR3 DNA is TGTGCCAGCAGCCGAGGGGGGGTTCCGAACACTGAAGCTTTCTTT.

The V call is TRBV4-1, the J call TRBJ2-3; 9 bases align to TRBD1. Germline trimming cut 3 bases from V and 6 bases from J; bases unmatched to any gene: 10. Germline V CDR1 and CDR2: MGHRA, YSYEKL. The CDR3 contains 16 residues. CDR3 residues: CASSHPPGQGGDTQYF. DNA for the CDR3: TGCGCCAGCAGCCACCCTCCGGGACAGGGAGGTGATACGCAGTATTTT.

About this clone itself: The junction departs from the called germline gene at one end, perhaps through a read error. V and J are TRBV5-1 and TRBJ2-1; either TRBD1 or TRBD2 may supply D (6 bases each). CDR3 size: 17 residues. In germline, CDR1 is SGHRS, CDR2 YFSETQ. The CDR3 DNA follows: TGCGCCAGCAGTTTGGCGGGACAAGTTTTTTCTATCAATGAGCAGTTCTTC. Its translation: CASSLAGQVFSINEQFF.

This rearrangement joins TRBV6-2 or TRBV6-3 to TRBJ1-2; maybe TRBD1 (5 bases). Deletions cut 0 bases from V and 4 bases from J, with 15 bases between. CDR1 MNHEY and CDR2 SVGEGT come from the germline V gene. This CDR3 region has 16 residues. In DNA, the CDR3 is TGTGCCAGCAGTTACTCGGCAGGGCGCCCCACCTATGGCTACACCTTC. This sequence encodes CASSYSAGRPTYGYTF.

The chain couples TRBV6-5 to TRBJ1-5, with 9 positions matching TRBD1. This CDR3 comprises 15 residues. V gave up 2 bases and J gave up 2 bases; unmatched junction bases: 1. CDR1 and CDR2 (germline): MNHEY, SVGAGI. The CDR3, as DNA: TGTGCCAGCAGTTACCGACAGGGGGGCAATCAGCCCCAGCATTTT. It translates to CASSYRQGGNQPQHF.

This chain links TRBV5-1 with TRBJ1-4; 8 positions match TRBD1. CDR3 length: 15 amino acids. Germline-derived CDR1 and CDR2 are SGHRS and YFSETQ. J gave up 8 bases and V 3 bases, and 9 bases lay outside the gene matches. The CDR3 DNA reads TGCGCCAGCAGCTCTAATGACAGGGGCCGAGAAAAACTGTTTTTT. This encodes CASSSNDRGREKLFF.

This rearrangement joins TRBV18 to TRBJ2-7; the match to TRBD2 covers 16 bases. CDR3 length equals 15 residues. Germline CDR1 reads KGHSH; CDR2 reads LQKENI. With V trimmed by 5 bases and J by 6 bases, 4 bases remained unmatched. CDR3 protein: CASSSGLAGGSEQYF. The CDR3 DNA reads TGTGCCAGCTCATCGGGACTAGCGGGGGGGAGCGAGCAGTACTTC.

This clone has only one observation. The rearrangement uses TRBV5-8 and TRBJ2-2; TRBD2 agrees at 12 bases. V was clipped by 7 bases and J by 5 bases; unmatched bases: 12. This CDR3 contains 17 residues. Germline V gene lookup returns CDR1 SGHTS and CDR2 YDEGEE. The CDR3 DNA is TGTGCCAGCCCACCTCTTACCGGGACTAGCGGGACCGGGGAGCTGTTTTTT. Translation: CASPPLTGTSGTGELFF.

The chain couples TRBV10-3 to TRBJ2-2, with 10 nucleotides matching TRBD2. The CDR3 totals 15 residues. CDR1 ENHRY and CDR2 SYGVKD come from the germline V gene. V trimming: 9 bases; J trimming: 5 bases; junction bases outside the gene matches: 9. The CDR3: CAMGGPSGRTGELFF. CDR3 in DNA: TGTGCCATGGGGGGTCCTAGCGGGAGAACCGGGGAGCTGTTTTTT.

The chain has TRBV5-1 and TRBJ2-7, with 10 bases fitting TRBD2. The V gene end was trimmed by 3 bases and the J gene end by 0 bases; junction bases not matched to a gene: 6. The CDR3 totals 16 residues. Germline values: CDR1 SGHRS, CDR2 YFSETQ. CDR3 amino acids: CASSWGASGSSYEQYF. The DNA for the CDR3 is TGCGCCAGCAGCTGGGGGGCTAGCGGGAGCTCCTACGAGCAGTACTTC.

This clone was observed a single time. This chain uses TRBV6-6 with TRBJ2-7; 8 nucleotides line up with TRBD2. The CDR3 totals 14 residues. The trim removed 6 bases at V and 1 base at J, leaving 5 bases unmatched. Per the germline V gene, CDR1 is MNHNY and CDR2 is SVGAGI (reference sequence). CDR3 nucleotide sequence: TGTGCCAGCAGATCCGCGGGGGGATCCTACGAGCAGTACTTC. Translation gives CASRSAGGSYEQYF.

The gene calls are TRBV19 and TRBJ1-2, with D possibly TRBD1 on 5 matching bases. Trimming stripped 7 bases from V and 8 bases from J, with 14 bases between. CDR1 and CDR2 from the germline V gene are LNHDA and SQIVND (reference sequence). CDR3 length equals 12 residues. Written as DNA, the CDR3 is TGTGCCAGTATAGGGGATGGGGAAGGCTACACCTTC. This translates into CASIGDGEGYTF.

This chain uses TRBV5-6 with TRBJ2-7, with a tentative D call TRBD2 (6 bases). Trimming took off 3 bases at V and 4 bases at J, with 14 bases between the two ends. The germline V gene encodes CDR1 SGHDT and CDR2 YYEEEE. The CDR3 consists of 14 residues. CDR3 amino acids: CASSSRLVTYEQYF. The CDR3 DNA sequence: TGTGCCAGCAGCTCGCGACTAGTGACGTACGAGCAGTACTTC.

The chain links TRBV15 to TRBJ1-5; a possible D gene is TRBD1 (5 bases). The CDR3 has 15 amino acids. The V and J ends lost 3 bases and 2 bases respectively, with 11 bases between them. CDR1 is LNHNV, CDR2 YYDKDF, per germline (reference sequence). CDR3 in amino acids: CATSRDLGGNQPQHF. The CDR3 DNA reads as TGTGCCACCAGCAGGGACCTGGGGGGCAATCAGCCCCAGCATTTT.

This clone occurred a few times. The chain carries TRBV5-4 and TRBJ1-1; D call uncertain. This CDR3 comprises 14 residues. Germline V gene lookup returns CDR1 SGHNT and CDR2 YYREEE (reference sequence). Trimming removed 2 bases at V and 1 base at J, with 9 bases between. The CDR3 DNA reads TGTGCCAGCAGCTTTGCCACTCAGAACACTGAAGCTTTCTTT. As protein: CASSFATQNTEAFF.

The V call is TRBV25-1, the J call TRBJ2-3; tentative D call: TRBD2 (6 bases). The CDR3 contains 15 residues. From germline, CDR1 is MGHDK and CDR2 SYGVNS. V lost 2 bases to trimming and J lost 6 bases, with 15 bases between them. CDR3 protein: CASSETSGSGDTQYF. CDR3 nucleotides: TGTGCCAGCAGTGAAACGTCGGGTAGCGGTGATACGCAGTATTTT.

The rearrangement uses TRBV28 and TRBJ1-5; no definite D call. The CDR3 consists of 14 residues. Germline assignment: CDR1 MDHEN and CDR2 SYDVKM. V was clipped by 1 base and J by 7 bases, with 11 bases between them. The CDR3 DNA is TGTGCCAGCAGTTTATTGCGGGAAAGGCAGCCCCAGCATTTT. It specifies CASSLLRERQPQHF.

The chain has TRBV19 and TRBJ1-1; D is unresolved. The CDR3 has 14 amino acids. V dropped 3 bases and J dropped 1 base, with 9 bases sitting between them. The germline V gene has CDR1 LNHDA and CDR2 SQIVND (reference sequence). The CDR3 coding sequence is TGTGCCAGTAGTATTTCCGGGAGGAACACTGAAGCTTTCTTT. This codes for CASSISGRNTEAFF. The complete variable domain, with remaining parts taken from reference TRBV19 and TRBJ1-1, reads DGGITQSPKYLFRKEGQNVTLSCEQNLNHDAMYWYRQDPGQGLRLIYYSQIVNDFQKGDIAEGYSVSREKKESFPLTVTSAQKNPTAFYLCASSISGRNTEAFFGQGTRLTVV.

The sample holds one count of this clone. The chain has TRBV14 and TRBJ1-3; D remains unclear. Trimming took off 6 bases at V and 6 bases at J, with 15 bases between the two ends. CDR1 and CDR2 (germline): SGHDN, FVKESK. The CDR3 is 14 residues long. As DNA, the CDR3 is TGTGCCAGCAGTCCCGTAGGAGTTGTAAACACCATATATTTT. Encoded protein: CASSPVGVVNTIYF.

On this clone: Other DNA sequences in the same sample also yield this CDR3. J is TRBJ1-1 and V is TRBV2; D possibly corresponds to TRBD1 (5 bases). With 3 bases removed from V and 1 base from J, the gap between germline ends came to 9 bases. CDR3 length: 14 amino acids. The germline CDR1 and CDR2 sequences are SNHLY and FYNNEI. In DNA, the CDR3 is TGTGCCAGCAGTGAGGGGACGGGGAACACTGAAGCTTTCTTT. This translates into CASSEGTGNTEAFF. The full variable domain, its missing parts supplied by reference TRBV2 and TRBJ1-1, is EPEVTQTPSHQVTQMGQEVILRCVPISNHLYFYWYRQILGQKVEFLVSFYNNEISEKSEIFDDQFSVERPDGSNFTLKIRSTKLEDSAMYFCASSEGTGNTEAFFGQGTRLTVV.

This CDR3 is CASSLASGKETQYF. The CDR3 region has the DNA TGTGCCAGCAGCTTAGCCTCAGGGAAAGAGACCCAGTACTTC. The chain employs TRBV13 and TRBJ2-5; possible D gene TRBD1, 5 bases. Per germline, CDR1 PRHDT and CDR2 FYEKMQ (reference sequence). The CDR3 loop spans 14 amino acids. Trimming cost V 1 base and J 3 bases, with 9 bases left between them.

V gene TRBV7-9 combines with J gene TRBJ2-4, with D tentatively TRBD2 (5 bases). The CDR3 is 12 residues long. CDR1 and CDR2 (germline): SEHNR, FQNEAQ (reference sequence). Deletions cut 8 bases from V and 6 bases from J, with 11 bases between. Here the CDR3 reads CASGTAGNIQYF. The CDR3 DNA reads as TGTGCCAGCGGAACTGCGGGAAACATTCAGTACTTC.